This paragraph reports one T cell receptor (beta chain). What it binds is unknown. This record belongs to a study of blood T cells in healthy people across ages. Caucasian, healthy and from Russia, the donors were aged between about 6 and 90. A second about 6 to 12 cycle PCR used barcoded and J-beta primers. MiXCR, applied by TCRdb to the 5' RACE reads, yields one record per CDR3 protein. The sample shows about 1.1 million distinct CDR3 sequences, 35% to 45% of them seen only once. Study-level results: Long-lived and aged donors differed, with more naive CD4+ cells and higher diversity in the long-lived.

This CDR3 contains 14 residues. The junction had 5 bases not matched to a gene; V was cut back by 0 bases and J by 8 bases. Germline CDR1 SGDLS, CDR2 YYNGEE. The specimen was blood. V and J are TRBV9 and TRBJ2-1; 7 bases are a match to TRBD1. This TCR was recovered from a man in his late teens or twenties in good health. The CDR3 sequence is CASSVADRVYEQFF. The CDR3 DNA follows: TGTGCCAGCAGCGTAGCCGACAGGGTGTATGAGCAGTTCTTC.